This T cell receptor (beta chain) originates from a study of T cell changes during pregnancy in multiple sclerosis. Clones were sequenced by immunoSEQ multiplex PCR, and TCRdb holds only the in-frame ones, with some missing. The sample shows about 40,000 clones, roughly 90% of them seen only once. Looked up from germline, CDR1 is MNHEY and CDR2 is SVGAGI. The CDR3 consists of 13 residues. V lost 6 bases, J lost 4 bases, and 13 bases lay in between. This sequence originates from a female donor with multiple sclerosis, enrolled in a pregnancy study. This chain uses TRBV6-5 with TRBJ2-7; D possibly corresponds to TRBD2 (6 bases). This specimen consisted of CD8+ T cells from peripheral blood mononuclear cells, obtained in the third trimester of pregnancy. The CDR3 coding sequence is TGTGCCAGCAGACACGGGGGAAATTACGAGCAGTACTTC. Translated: CASRHGGNYEQYF.